This entry lists 30 T cell receptor beta chains sequenced from one sample in a study of T cells after posttransplantation cyclophosphamide. Controls had myeloablative marrow grafts with methotrexate and calcineurin inhibitor, sampled at 1 year. Libraries were prepared by immunoSEQ multiplex PCR; TCRdb keeps only in-frame clonotypes and omits some of them. The sample includes around 15,000 clones, 70% to 90% of them seen just once. The material was PBMCs, obtained 441 days after allogeneic stem cell transplant with calcineurin inhibitor and methotrexate. The receptors originated from a male patient between 25 and 40 years old who received an allogeneic stem cell transplant from an unrelated donor, was CMV-positive, and had acute and chronic GVHD. The graft donor may be the source of some T cells.

V is TRBV4-3 and J is TRBJ1-1; D uncertain. This CDR3 spans 13 amino acids. Germline CDR1 is LGHNA and CDR2 is YSLEER. The V gene lost 4 bases and the J gene lost 0 bases, with 6 bases spanning the gap. The CDR3 spells CASSLNMNTEAFF. Here the CDR3 DNA reads TGCGCCAGCAGCCTTAACATGAACACTGAAGCTTTCTTT.

V and J are TRBV6-1 and TRBJ2-4; D may be TRBD1 (5 bases). This CDR3 is built from 17 residues. The V gene lost 1 base and the J gene lost 9 bases, with 22 bases spanning the gap. CDR1 is MNHNS and CDR2 is SASEGT in the germline V gene. The CDR3: CASSEGWAGFGFSIQYF. The CDR3 DNA reads TGTGCCAGCAGTGAAGGTTGGGCAGGGTTCGGTTTTAGCATTCAGTACTTC.

The J gene is TRBJ2-2, the V gene TRBV14; TRBD1 aligns across 8 bases. Germline CDR1 SGHDN, CDR2 FVKESK. The CDR3 contains 14 residues. The trim removed 3 bases at V and 6 bases at J, leaving 3 bases unmatched. CDR3 sequence reads: CASSQTGEAGELFF. The CDR3 region has the DNA TGTGCCAGCAGCCAGACAGGGGAGGCCGGGGAGCTGTTTTTT. Variable domain in full (rest from reference TRBV14 and TRBJ2-2): EAGVTQFPSHSVIEKGQTVTLRCDPISGHDNLYWYRRVMGKEIKFLLHFVKESKQDESGMPNNRFLAERTGGTYSTLKVQPAELEDSGVYFCASSQTGEAGELFFGEGSRLTVL.

The V gene is TRBV4-1, the J gene TRBJ2-1, with 7 bases matching TRBD2. Germline V lookup: CDR1 MGHRA, CDR2 YSYEKL. The CDR3 is 15 amino acids. The J segment lost 0 bases and the V segment lost 5 bases, leaving 4 bases of the junction unmatched. CDR3 residues: CASSWGGSSYNEQFF. Here the CDR3 DNA reads TGCGCCAGCAGCTGGGGGGGGAGCTCCTACAATGAGCAGTTCTTC.

The genes are TRBV14 and TRBJ2-3, with 8 bases fitting TRBD2. Germline V lookup: CDR1 SGHDN, CDR2 FVKESK. The CDR3 is made up of 14 amino acids. J was trimmed by 5 bases and V by 6 bases; bases with no gene match: 7. The CDR3 bases are TGTGCCAGCAGTCAGGGGCTAGCGGGAGATACGCAGTATTTT. It yields the protein CASSQGLAGDTQYF.

This clone is large within its sample. V and J are TRBV7-6 and TRBJ1-2; TRBD1 matches 9 bases. The CDR3 covers 15 residues. V lost 1 base and J lost 7; bases outside the gene matches: 7. Germline V lookup: CDR1 SGHVS, CDR2 FNYEAQ. The CDR3 coding sequence is TGTGCCAGCAGCTTAGTCTCCACAGGGGGCTCTGGCTACACCTTC. Protein: CASSLVSTGGSGYTF.

This clone was observed a single time. This chain connects TRBV11-2 to TRBJ2-7; 8 bases align to TRBD2. This CDR3 has 14 amino acids. Germline V gene sequence: CDR1 SGHAT, CDR2 FQNNGV. The V gene end was trimmed by 1 base and the J gene end by 2 bases; junction bases not matched to a gene: 1. CDR3 protein: CASSLGRGAYEQYF. CDR3 nucleotide sequence: TGTGCCAGCAGCTTAGGGCGGGGGGCCTACGAGCAGTACTTC.

This clone appeared a single time. The rearrangement uses TRBV5-6 and TRBJ1-5, with 9 bases matching TRBD1. This CDR3 comprises 14 residues. The ends lost 4 bases at V and 5 bases at J; junction bases unmatched: 4. Per the germline V gene, CDR1 is SGHDT and CDR2 is YYEEEE. The CDR3 DNA follows: TGTGCCAGCAGCACGGACAGGGGACATCAGCCCCAGCATTTT. It encodes CASSTDRGHQPQHF.

This chain's CDR3 is CASSLEGQGMNEQFF. CDR3 sequence (DNA): TGCGCCAGCAGCTTGGAGGGACAGGGTATGAATGAGCAGTTCTTC. V gene TRBV5-1 combines with J gene TRBJ2-1, with 9 positions matching TRBD1. The CDR3 has 15 residues. J gave up 7 bases and V 0 bases, and 5 bases lay outside the gene matches. The germline CDR1 and CDR2 sequences are SGHRS and YFSETQ.

CDR3: CSVEVAGDNEKLFF. The CDR3 DNA is TGCAGCGTTGAAGTGGCAGGGGATAATGAAAAACTGTTTTTT. V usage is TRBV29-1 and J usage is TRBJ1-4; D perhaps matches TRBD1 (6 bases). CDR3 length equals 14 residues. Germline V gene sequence: CDR1 SQVTM, CDR2 ANQGSEA. Trimming pared 1 base from V and 4 bases from J, leaving 10 bases between.

This chain links TRBV19 with TRBJ2-3; 8 nucleotides line up with TRBD1. This CDR3 is 18 amino acids long. Trimming removed 3 bases from V and 2 bases from J; junction bases left unmatched: 13. Looked up from germline, CDR1 is LNHDA and CDR2 is SQIVND (reference sequence). CDR3 sequence: CASSISLGGTGNTDTQYF. CDR3 nucleotide sequence: TGTGCCAGTAGTATCAGTCTGGGCGGGACAGGTAACACAGATACGCAGTATTTT.

The V and J genes are TRBV25-1 and TRBJ1-4; 7 bases align to TRBD1. Per germline, CDR1 MGHDK and CDR2 SYGVNS. Trimming took 3 bases from V and 5 from J; bases not matched to a gene: 6. The CDR3 length is 15 residues. DNA for the CDR3: TGTGCCAGCAGTGATCTACAGGGGTCAAATGAAAAACTGTTTTTT. Its protein is CASSDLQGSNEKLFF.

The gene calls are TRBV6-5 and TRBJ1-2; 9 bases are a match to TRBD1. The trim removed 8 bases at V and 5 bases at J, leaving 9 bases unmatched. This CDR3 has 14 residues. Germline assignment: CDR1 MNHEY and CDR2 SVGAGI. The CDR3 spells CASGRDRVGYGYTF. The CDR3, as DNA: TGTGCCAGCGGACGGGACAGGGTAGGGTATGGCTACACCTTC.

This chain uses TRBV28 with TRBJ2-6, with a possible D match to TRBD1 (6 bases). V was trimmed by 6 bases and J by 2 bases, leaving 11 bases between them. Per germline, CDR1 MDHEN and CDR2 SYDVKM. The CDR3 length is 15 residues. The CDR3 nucleotides read TGTGCCAGCAGCCAACAGGGTCCTGGGGCCAACGTCCTGACTTTC. As protein: CASSQQGPGANVLTF.

V gene TRBV7-2 combines with J gene TRBJ2-7; D remains ambiguous. The CDR3 spans 14 residues. The V gene lost 2 bases and the J gene lost 5 bases, with 13 bases spanning the gap. CDR1 is SGHTA and CDR2 is FQGNSA in the germline V gene. Written as DNA, the CDR3 is TGTGCCAGCAGCTTAACGACTCTGGTAGACGAGCAGTACTTC. It specifies CASSLTTLVDEQYF.

Points on this clone: Other DNA sequences from this sample encode an identical CDR3 as well. The chain uses TRBV4-2 and TRBJ1-4, with D maybe TRBD1 (5 bases). Trimming removed 5 bases at V and 0 bases at J, with 13 bases between. CDR1 LGHNA and CDR2 YNFKEQ come from the germline V gene. The CDR3 extends over 16 amino acids. Here the CDR3 reads CASSAGGGATNEKLFF. DNA of the CDR3: TGTGCCAGCAGCGCCGGGGGGGGTGCAACTAATGAAAAACTGTTTTTT.

The gene calls are TRBV5-1 and TRBJ2-5; TRBD2 is a possible D gene (6 bases). The DNA end is a closer match to TRBJ2-7, so the J assignment may be wrong. The CDR3 contains 15 residues. Germline lookup yields CDR1 SGHRS and CDR2 YFSETQ. The CDR3 protein is CASSSETGRKGEQYF. CDR3 sequence (DNA): TGCGCCAGCAGCTCCGAAACCGGGAGAAAAGGCGAGCAGTACTTC.

This clone has only one observation. The chain is built from TRBV6-5 and TRBJ1-1, with D possibly TRBD1 on 6 matching bases. The CDR3 has 14 amino acids. The V and J ends lost 4 bases and 3 bases respectively, with 12 bases between them. Germline V gene lookup returns CDR1 MNHEY and CDR2 SVGAGI. DNA of the CDR3: TGTGCCAGCAGTTTGGGGGGGCCGGACACTGAAGCTTTCTTT. Protein product: CASSLGGPDTEAFF.

The chain links TRBV7-9 to TRBJ1-4, with D perhaps TRBD1 (6 bases). Germline loops: CDR1 SEHNR, CDR2 FQNEAQ (reference sequence). CDR3 length equals 14 residues. Trimming shortened V by 4 bases and J by 4 bases, and 10 bases separated the two germline ends. CDR3 residues: CASSSSGHNEKLFF. The CDR3 DNA follows: TGTGCCAGCAGCTCCTCGGGACATAATGAAAAACTGTTTTTT.

The chain recombines TRBV6-5 with TRBJ2-1, with 7 bases matching TRBD2. Germline trimming cut 7 bases from V and 3 bases from J; bases unmatched to any gene: 6. This CDR3 is built from 14 residues. Germline V CDR1 and CDR2: MNHEY, SVGAGI. In DNA form, the CDR3 reads TGTGCCAGCATGGGGGGGGACTACTACAATGAGCAGTTCTTC. Its protein is CASMGGDYYNEQFF.

The chain has TRBV28 and TRBJ2-7, with a possible D match to TRBD2 (5 bases). The CDR3 loop spans 12 amino acids. Per germline, CDR1 MDHEN and CDR2 SYDVKM. The ends were cut back, 7 bases at V and 7 bases at J, with 14 bases in the middle. CDR3 DNA: TGTGCCAGCAACGAGCTTGGGGAGGAGCAGTACTTC. Translating gives CASNELGEEQYF.

The chain couples TRBV4-1 to TRBJ1-1, with 7 bases that match TRBD1. Looked up from germline, CDR1 is MGHRA and CDR2 is YSYEKL. The CDR3 runs to 15 residues. Trimming cost V 5 bases and J 2 bases; bases outside gene matches: 8. The CDR3 DNA reads as TGCGCCAGCAGCAAATACAGGGGATTCAACACTGAAGCTTTCTTT. Its protein product is CASSKYRGFNTEAFF.

The J gene is TRBJ2-7, the V gene TRBV5-6; TRBD1 is a possible D gene (5 bases). The V gene's germline CDR1 is SGHDT and CDR2 YYEEEE. Trimming took off 2 bases at V and 0 bases at J, with 12 bases between the two ends. The CDR3 length is 15 residues. The DNA of the CDR3 is TGTGCCAGCAGCTTTGACAGAACTCCCTCCTACGAGCAGTACTTC. It yields the protein CASSFDRTPSYEQYF.

This rearrangement joins TRBV6-5 to TRBJ1-1, with D perhaps TRBD1 (6 bases). The V end lost 7 bases, the J end lost 3 bases, and 15 bases lay between the germline ends. CDR1 is MNHEY and CDR2 is SVGAGI in the germline V gene. The CDR3 extends over 14 amino acids. The CDR3 DNA follows: TGTGCCAGCACCCCAGGACAGCCCTACACTGAAGCTTTCTTT. It translates to CASTPGQPYTEAFF.

This clone came up a few times. The chain has TRBV21-1 and TRBJ1-2; TRBD1 is the table's D call and was not checked against the DNA. TRBV21-1 corresponds to a pseudogene. The CDR3 extends over 15 amino acids. Here the CDR3 reads CASSKKRQGNYGYTF. The CDR3 DNA reads TGTGCCAGCAGCAAGAAGAGACAGGGAAACTATGGCTACACCTTC.

J is TRBJ1-2 and V is TRBV7-2; 8 nucleotides match TRBD1. Trimming took 5 bases from V and 4 from J; bases not matched to a gene: 6. Germline CDR1 SGHTA, CDR2 FQGNSA. This CDR3 spans 14 amino acids. The CDR3 reads CASSRTGQAYGYTF. In nucleotides, the CDR3 is TGTGCCAGCAGCCGGACAGGGCAGGCCTATGGCTACACCTTC.

This chain joins TRBV7-9 and TRBJ2-3, with TRBD1 as a possible D gene (6 bases). Trimming pared 3 bases from V and 3 bases from J, leaving 10 bases between. CDR3 length: 14 residues. Germline CDR1 reads SEHNR; CDR2 reads FQNEAQ (reference sequence). CDR3 amino acids: CASSLERGTDTQYF. Here the CDR3 DNA reads TGTGCCAGCAGCTTGGAAAGGGGGACAGATACGCAGTATTTT.

A single count supports this clone. The chain has TRBV7-2 and TRBJ1-2; the D is unclear. The CDR3 runs to 14 residues. Germline V gene lookup returns CDR1 SGHTA and CDR2 FQGNSA. With 1 base removed from V and 7 bases from J, the gap between germline ends came to 13 bases. CDR3: CASSLVWGGSGYTF. The CDR3 DNA is TGTGCCAGCAGCTTAGTTTGGGGAGGGTCTGGCTACACCTTC.

The chain recombines TRBV7-9 with TRBJ2-5; tentative D call: TRBD1 (5 bases). CDR3 length equals 14 residues. Germline assignment: CDR1 SEHNR and CDR2 FQNEAQ (reference sequence). Trimming pared 1 base from V and 2 bases from J, leaving 8 bases between. In DNA form, the CDR3 reads TGTGCCAGCAGCTTAGGGGGCTTACAAGAGACCCAGTACTTC. Translating it yields CASSLGGLQETQYF.

V gene TRBV29-1 combines with J gene TRBJ1-2; D perhaps matches TRBD1 (6 bases). This CDR3 is built from 14 residues. Germline V lookup: CDR1 SQVTM, CDR2 ANQGSEA. Trimming removed 6 bases from V and 3 bases from J, with 17 bases in between. The CDR3 sequence is CSVQVQGLDYGYTF. The CDR3 DNA is TGCAGCGTCCAAGTGCAGGGGTTGGACTATGGCTACACCTTC.